This T cell receptor (beta chain) was observed in a study of vaccination and CD4 T cells after COVID-19. In the study overall: The convalescents were made up of six males and four females, two of whom were Hispanic.

Described treatment: roughly 11-day PBMC culture with coronavirus spike peptide pools or control peptides (ViraFEST assay). Details on this clonotype: The antigen is undetermined.

Cultured CD4+ T-cell DNA underwent Oncomine TCR Beta short-read sequencing. TCRdb called the PCR reads again in MiXCR, with one record for every CDR3 protein. The table shows about 20,000 distinct CDR3 sequences, with approximately 50% occurring only once. The sequencing sample was made of CD4+ T cells from blood, cultured in vitro. The receptor comes from a human donor who had recovered from COVID-19.

CDR3 sequence reads: CASSPPRGGSYEQYF. The DNA of the CDR3 is TGTGCCAGCAGTCCCCCCCGAGGGGGGTCCTACGAGCAGTACTTC. V is TRBV28 and J is TRBJ2-7; D is tentatively TRBD1 or TRBD2 (6 bases each). Trimming shortened V by 5 bases and J by 1 base, and 15 bases separated the two germline ends. The CDR3 length is 15 residues. CDR1 and CDR2 (germline): MDHEN, SYDVKM. The whole variable domain, remainder taken from reference TRBV28 and TRBJ2-7, is DVKVTQSSRYLVKRTGEKVFLECVQDMDHENMFWYRQDPGLGLRLIYFSYDVKMKEKGDIPEGYSVSREKKERFSLILESASTNQTSMYLCASSPPRGGSYEQYFGPGTRLTVT.